This paragraph reports one TCR beta chain. Its antigen is undetermined. The record originates from a study of memory CD4+ T cells and cytomegalovirus serostatus. Study context: Healthy Belgian adult donors included about nine CMV-positive and about two dozen CMV-negative people. Points from the study as a whole: About two fifths of the roughly 150 known CMV-associated TCRbeta sequences appeared in CD4+ memory. A US-trained random forest predicted CMV serostatus with median AUC approximately 0.9.

Single viable CD3+CD4+CD8-CD45RO+ cells were sorted as the memory CD4+ T cells. Positive selection with CD4 microbeads enriched total CD4+ T cells. The repertoire was sequenced with immunoSEQ multiplex PCR; TCRdb's copy has only in-frame clones and lacks some. This sample has about 61,000 clones, with about 81% found just once. This TCR came from an adult in good health and CMV-seronegative. Material: memory CD4+ T cells from blood.

As DNA, the CDR3 is TGTGCCAGCAGTTACTCAACTAGCGGGAATGGCGGGACCCAGTACTTC. It codes for CASSYSTSGNGGTQYF. The chain has TRBV6-6 and TRBJ2-5, with TRBD2 matching 10 bases. V trimming: 0 bases; J trimming: 7 bases; junction bases outside the gene matches: 8. The germline gives CDR1 MNHNY, CDR2 SVGAGI (reference sequence). This CDR3 spans 16 amino acids.